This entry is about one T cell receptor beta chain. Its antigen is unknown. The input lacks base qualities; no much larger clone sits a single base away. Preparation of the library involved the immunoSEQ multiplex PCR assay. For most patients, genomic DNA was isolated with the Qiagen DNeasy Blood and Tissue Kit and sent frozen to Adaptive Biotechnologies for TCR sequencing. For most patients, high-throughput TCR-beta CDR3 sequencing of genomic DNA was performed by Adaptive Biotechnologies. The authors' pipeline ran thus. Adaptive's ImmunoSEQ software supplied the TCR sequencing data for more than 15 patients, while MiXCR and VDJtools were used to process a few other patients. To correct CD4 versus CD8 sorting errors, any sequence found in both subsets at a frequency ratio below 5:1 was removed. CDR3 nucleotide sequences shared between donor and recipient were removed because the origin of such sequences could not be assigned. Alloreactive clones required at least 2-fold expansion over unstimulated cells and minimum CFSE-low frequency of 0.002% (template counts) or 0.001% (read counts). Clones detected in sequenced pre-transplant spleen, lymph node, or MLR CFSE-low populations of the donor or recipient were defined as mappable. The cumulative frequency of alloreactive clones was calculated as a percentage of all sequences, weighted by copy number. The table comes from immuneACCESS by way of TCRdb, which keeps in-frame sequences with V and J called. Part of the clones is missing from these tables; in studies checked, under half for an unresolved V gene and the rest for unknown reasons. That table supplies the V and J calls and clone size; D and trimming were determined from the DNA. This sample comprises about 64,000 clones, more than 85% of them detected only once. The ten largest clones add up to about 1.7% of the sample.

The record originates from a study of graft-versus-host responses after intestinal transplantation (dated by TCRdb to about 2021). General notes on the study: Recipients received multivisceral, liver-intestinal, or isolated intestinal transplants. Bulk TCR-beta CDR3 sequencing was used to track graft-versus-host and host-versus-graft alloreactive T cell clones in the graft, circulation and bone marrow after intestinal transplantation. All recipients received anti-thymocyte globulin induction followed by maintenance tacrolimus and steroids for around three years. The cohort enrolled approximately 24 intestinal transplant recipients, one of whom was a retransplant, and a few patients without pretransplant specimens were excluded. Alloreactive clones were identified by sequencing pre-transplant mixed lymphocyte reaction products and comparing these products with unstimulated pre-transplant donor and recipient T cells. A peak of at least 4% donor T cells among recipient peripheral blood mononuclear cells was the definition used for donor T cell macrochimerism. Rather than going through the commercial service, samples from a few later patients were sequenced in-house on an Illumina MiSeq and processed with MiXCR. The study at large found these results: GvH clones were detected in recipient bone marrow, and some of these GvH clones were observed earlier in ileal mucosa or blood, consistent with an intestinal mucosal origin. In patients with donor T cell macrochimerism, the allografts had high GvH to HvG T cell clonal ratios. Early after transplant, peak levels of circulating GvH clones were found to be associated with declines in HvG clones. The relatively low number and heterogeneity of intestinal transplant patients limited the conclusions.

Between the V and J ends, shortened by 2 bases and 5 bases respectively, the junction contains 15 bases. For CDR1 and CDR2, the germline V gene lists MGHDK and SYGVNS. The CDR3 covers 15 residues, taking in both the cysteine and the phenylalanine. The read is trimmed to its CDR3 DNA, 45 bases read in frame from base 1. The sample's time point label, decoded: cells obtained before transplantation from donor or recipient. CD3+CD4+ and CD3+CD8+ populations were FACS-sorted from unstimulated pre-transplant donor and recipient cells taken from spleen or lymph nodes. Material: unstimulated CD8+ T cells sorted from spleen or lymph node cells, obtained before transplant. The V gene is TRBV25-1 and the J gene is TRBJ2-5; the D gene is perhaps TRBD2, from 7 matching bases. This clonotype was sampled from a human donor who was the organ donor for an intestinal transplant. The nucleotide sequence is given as TGTGCCAGCAGTGAAATCCCAGGGGAGGGGGAGACCCAGTACTTC. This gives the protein CASSEIPGEGETQYF.